This T cell receptor (beta chain) was recorded in a study of kidney transplant recipient with SARS-CoV-2 infection. The CDR3 runs to 14 residues. V lost 1 base and J lost 1, with 7 bases in between. Germline V gene lookup returns CDR1 LGHNA and CDR2 YNFKEQ. This clonotype has at least ten counts. TCRdb called the reads again in MiXCR, with one record for every CDR3 protein. The repertoire has fewer than 250,000 distinct CDR3 sequences, 29% of them found once; the top ten carry roughly 7%. The receptor was derived from a male patient in his thirties who had COVID-19 and was a kidney transplant recipient. The graft donor may have contributed some T cells. V gene TRBV4-2 combines with J gene TRBJ1-2; D is ambiguous. Here the sequenced sample was a blood sample, taken at baseline and on day 111 from a kidney transplant recipient. CDR3 nucleotides: TGTGCCAGCAGCCAAGTCGCAGTTAACTATGGCTACACCTTC. This encodes CASSQVAVNYGYTF.